This T cell receptor beta chain derives from a study of shared clonotypes between healthy human individuals. Study in general: With ages of 18 to 49, the donors were a couple of women and three men.

The CDR3 runs to 14 residues. Germline V gene lookup returns CDR1 SGHKS and CDR2 YYEKEE (reference sequence). Trimming cost V 4 bases and J 2 bases, with 10 bases left between them. The material for each subset, its genomic DNA, was split evenly across several immunoSEQ plates. Sequencing on ten immunoSEQ deep assay plates was performed for unsorted PBMC DNA. In the study's own analysis: In the immunoSEQ data, sequences were junction-only and lacked quality scores, so filtering differed. Generated by immunoSEQ multiplex PCR, the TCRdb table keeps only in-frame clones and is missing some. The D gene and trimming were derived from the DNA, and the V and J assignments and clone size from that table. This sample yields hundreds of thousands of clones, of which about 85% are seen a single time; around 13% belongs to the top ten.

The source of this sequence is a woman aged 40 to 49 in good health. Some clones in this sample may be carry-over from other donors' samples. The sample consisted of PBMCs. The chain is built from TRBV5-5 and TRBJ2-1, with D possibly TRBD2 on 6 matching bases. The CDR3 DNA reads TGTGCCAGCAGCCCTCGGGGGACCTACAATGAGCAGTTCTTC. Protein: CASSPRGTYNEQFF.